This TCR beta chain was observed in a study of circulating CD8 cells and anti-PD-1 response in melanoma. Study context: Response groups: complete/partial responders versus stable/progressive non-responders. General study points: Previously treated and treatment-naive patients were pooled together. PD-1 and DPOS subsets showed similar, higher clonality than DNEG. Experiments were generally run without replicates.

By share of the sample, this clonotype is medium-sized (0.01 to 0.1%). What it binds is unknown. Trimming took off 5 bases at V and 6 bases at J, with 15 bases between the two ends. The CDR3 consists of 14 residues. The germline V gene has CDR1 SGHTA and CDR2 FQGNSA. From live CD3+CD8+TCRalphabeta+ cells, four PD-1 and/or TIGIT subsets were sorted. The QIAseq Immune Repertoire TCR panel built the libraries from roughly 16 ng of total RNA. Each CDR3 protein gets one entry after TCRdb re-called the reads with MiXCR. Seen here are approximately 530 distinct CDR3 sequences, about 7.4% observed once, and the top ten hold about 42%.

The sample in question was CD8+ T cells from PBMCs, obtained at baseline or after one month of anti-PD-1 therapy (not recorded which). The TCR sequence derives from a human donor with melanoma. The V call is TRBV7-2, the J call TRBJ2-3; D possibly uses TRBD1 or TRBD2 (6 bases each). This CDR3 is CASSPVGGADTQYF. In DNA, the CDR3 is TGTGCCAGCAGCCCCGTCGGGGGCGCGGATACGCAGTATTTT.